This T cell receptor beta chain was recorded in a study of blood T cell repertoires in COVID-19. Study summary: Italy, Spain and the United States were the sources of the convalescent and acute COVID-19 samples. Sources were T cells, B-cell-depleted T cells, or PBMCs; the material itself was cDNA or gDNA.

Per the original data handling: Counts of nucleated cells, estimated from reference gene primer amplification, were obtained. TCRdb keeps only in-frame clones here, not all; method: immunoSEQ multiplex PCR. V and J calls plus clone size are reproduced from that table; the DNA served to infer D and trimming. The repertoire consists of approximately 250,000 clones, with about 83% occurring once and the leading ten covering 1.5% to 1.9%. V was clipped by 0 bases and J by 4 bases, with 10 bases between them. The CDR3 covers 16 residues. CDR1 and CDR2 (germline): SEHNR, FQNEAQ (reference sequence). This clone was observed a few times.

This sequence joins TRBV7-9 and TRBJ2-6; a weak D match, TRBD2 (5 bases). Input material: peripheral blood. This receptor was taken from a woman in her thirties or forties who had recovered from COVID-19. In nucleotides, the CDR3 is TGTGCCAGCAGCTTAGCAAACGGGGTAGGGGCCAACGTCCTGACTTTC. Translation: CASSLANGVGANVLTF.